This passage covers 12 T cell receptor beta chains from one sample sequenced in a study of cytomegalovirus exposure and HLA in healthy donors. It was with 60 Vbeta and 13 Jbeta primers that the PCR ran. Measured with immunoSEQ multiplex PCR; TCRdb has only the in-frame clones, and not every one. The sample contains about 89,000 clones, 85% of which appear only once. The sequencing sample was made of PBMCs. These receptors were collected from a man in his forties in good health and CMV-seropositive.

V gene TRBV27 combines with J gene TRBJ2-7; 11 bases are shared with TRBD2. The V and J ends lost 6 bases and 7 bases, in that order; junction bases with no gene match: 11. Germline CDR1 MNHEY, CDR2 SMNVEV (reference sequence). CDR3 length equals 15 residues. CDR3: CASRKRLAGQTEQYF. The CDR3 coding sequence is TGTGCCAGCAGAAAACGACTAGCGGGGCAGACGGAGCAGTACTTC.

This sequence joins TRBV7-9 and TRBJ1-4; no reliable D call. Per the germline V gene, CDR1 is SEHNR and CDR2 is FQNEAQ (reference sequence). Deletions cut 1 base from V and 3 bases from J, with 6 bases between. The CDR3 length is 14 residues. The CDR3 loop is CASSLGSANEKLFF. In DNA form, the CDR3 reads TGTGCCAGCAGCTTAGGGTCAGCTAATGAAAAACTGTTTTTT.

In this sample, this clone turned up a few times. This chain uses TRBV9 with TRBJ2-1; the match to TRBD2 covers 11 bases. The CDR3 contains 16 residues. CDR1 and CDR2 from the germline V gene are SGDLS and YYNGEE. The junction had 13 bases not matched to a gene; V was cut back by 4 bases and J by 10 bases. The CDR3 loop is CASSPIAGGPSREQFF. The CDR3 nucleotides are TGTGCCAGCAGCCCTATAGCGGGAGGGCCATCCCGCGAGCAGTTCTTC.

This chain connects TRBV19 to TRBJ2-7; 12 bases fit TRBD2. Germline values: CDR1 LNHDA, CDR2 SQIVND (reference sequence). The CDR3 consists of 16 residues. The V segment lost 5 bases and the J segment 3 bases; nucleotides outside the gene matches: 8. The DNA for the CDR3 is TGTGCCAGTAGTGTCGTACTAGCGGGGGGCCTCTACGAGCAGTACTTC. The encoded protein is CASSVVLAGGLYEQYF.

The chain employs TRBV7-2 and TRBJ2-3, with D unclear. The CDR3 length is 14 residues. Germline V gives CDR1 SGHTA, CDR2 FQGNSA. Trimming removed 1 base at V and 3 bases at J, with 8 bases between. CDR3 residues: CASSLVSLTDTQYF. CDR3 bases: TGTGCCAGCAGCTTAGTAAGCCTGACAGATACGCAGTATTTT. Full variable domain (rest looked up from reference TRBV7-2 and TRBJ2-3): GAGVSQSPSNKVTEKGKDVELRCDPISGHTALYWYRQSLGQGLEFLIYFQGNSAPDKSGLPSDRFSAERTGGSVSTLTIQRTQQEDSAVYLCASSLVSLTDTQYFGPGTRLTVL.

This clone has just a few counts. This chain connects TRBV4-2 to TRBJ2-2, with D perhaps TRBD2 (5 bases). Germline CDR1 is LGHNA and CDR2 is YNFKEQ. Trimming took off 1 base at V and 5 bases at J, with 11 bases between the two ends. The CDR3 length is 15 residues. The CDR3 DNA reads TGTGCCAGCAGCCAAGTGTTTCGGGGAACCGGGGAGCTGTTTTTT. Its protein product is CASSQVFRGTGELFF.

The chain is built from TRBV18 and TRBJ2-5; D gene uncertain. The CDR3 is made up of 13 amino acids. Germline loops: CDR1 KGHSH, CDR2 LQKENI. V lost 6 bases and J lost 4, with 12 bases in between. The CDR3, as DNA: TGTGCCAGCTCCTCCAACCGCGGAGAGACCCAGTACTTC. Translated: CASSSNRGETQYF.

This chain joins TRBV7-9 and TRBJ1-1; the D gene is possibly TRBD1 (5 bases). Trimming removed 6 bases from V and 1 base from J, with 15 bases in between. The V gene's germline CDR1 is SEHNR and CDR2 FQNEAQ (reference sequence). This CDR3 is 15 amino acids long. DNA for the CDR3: TGTGCCAGCAGTTCGCAGGGAAATGGGAACACTGAAGCTTTCTTT. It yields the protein CASSSQGNGNTEAFF.

CDR3 nucleotides: TGTGCCAGCGTCTTTGGGCCTCTTGGGGATACGCAGTATTTT. Its translation: CASVFGPLGDTQYF. The chain is built from TRBV6-6 and TRBJ2-3, with D unclear. Trimming left V 8 bases short and J 6 bases short, with 18 bases between. The CDR3 spans 14 residues. Germline CDR1 and CDR2: MNHNY and SVGAGI (reference sequence).

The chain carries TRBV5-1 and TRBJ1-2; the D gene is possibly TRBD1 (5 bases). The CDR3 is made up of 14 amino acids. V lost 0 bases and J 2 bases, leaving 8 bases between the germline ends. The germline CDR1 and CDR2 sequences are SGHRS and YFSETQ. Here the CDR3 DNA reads TGCGCCAGCAGCTTGGACAGGACAAACTATGGCTACACCTTC. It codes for CASSLDRTNYGYTF. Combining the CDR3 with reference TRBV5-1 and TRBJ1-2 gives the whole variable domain KAGVTQTPRYLIKTRGQQVTLSCSPISGHRSVSWYQQTPGQGLQFLFEYFSETQRNKGNFPGRFSGRQFSNSRSEMNVSTLELGDSALYLCASSLDRTNYGYTFGSGTRLTVV.

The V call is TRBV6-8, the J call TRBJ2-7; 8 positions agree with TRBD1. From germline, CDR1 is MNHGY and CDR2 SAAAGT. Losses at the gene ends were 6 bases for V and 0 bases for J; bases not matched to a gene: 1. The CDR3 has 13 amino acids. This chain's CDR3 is CASSGTGSYEQYF. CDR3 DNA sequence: TGTGCCAGCAGCGGGACAGGCTCCTACGAGCAGTACTTC.

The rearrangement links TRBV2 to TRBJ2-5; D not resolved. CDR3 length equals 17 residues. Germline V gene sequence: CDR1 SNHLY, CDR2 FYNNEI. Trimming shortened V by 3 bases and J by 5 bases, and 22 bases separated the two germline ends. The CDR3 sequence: CASSEVESRSLRETQYF. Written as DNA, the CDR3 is TGTGCCAGCAGTGAGGTTGAAAGCCGCTCCCTCAGGGAGACCCAGTACTTC.